Presented here are 17 T cell receptor beta chains from one specimen sequenced in a study of control samples from healthy donors and cancer patients. Here immunoSEQ multiplex PCR was the method, and the copy in TCRdb shows in-frame clones only, minus some. The sample includes 40,000 to 55,000 clones, roughly 90% of them seen just once. The sample was PBMCs. These receptors came from a middle-aged woman with head and neck cancer.

The J gene is TRBJ2-5, the V gene TRBV14; D ambiguous. The V and J ends lost 1 base and 8 bases respectively, with 11 bases between them. Germline V gives CDR1 SGHDN, CDR2 FVKESK. This CDR3 is 13 amino acids long. CDR3 in DNA: TGTGCCAGCAGCCAAGGGGTTAGGGCTACCCAGTACTTC. It specifies CASSQGVRATQYF.

The chain's CDR3 is CASSVEGLDYEQYF. The DNA for the CDR3 is TGTGCCAGCAGCGTAGAGGGACTAGACTACGAGCAGTACTTC. The chain carries TRBV9 and TRBJ2-7, with 8 bases matching TRBD2. With 0 bases clipped from V and 3 bases from J, the junction kept 2 bases outside the gene matches. CDR3 length equals 14 residues. CDR1 and CDR2 from the germline V gene are SGDLS and YYNGEE.

This clone appeared a single time. The V call is TRBV7-9, the J call TRBJ1-1; the D gene is possibly TRBD1 (6 bases). The CDR3 extends over 12 amino acids. Trimming shortened V by 5 bases and J by 12 bases, and 16 bases separated the two germline ends. Germline CDR1 reads SEHNR; CDR2 reads FQNEAQ (reference sequence). Here the CDR3 DNA reads TGTGCCAGCAGCCCAACAGGGATTGAGTCTTTCTTT. It is translated as CASSPTGIESFF.

This clone was counted between two and nine times. The rearrangement uses TRBV19 and TRBJ1-5, with D possibly TRBD1 on 5 matching bases. Germline values: CDR1 LNHDA, CDR2 SQIVND (reference sequence). This CDR3 is 15 amino acids long. V lost 6 bases to trimming and J lost 0 bases, with 12 bases between them. The CDR3 loop is CASSLTDYSNQPQHF. The CDR3, as DNA: TGTGCCAGTAGCCTGACAGATTATAGCAATCAGCCCCAGCATTTT.

The chain joins TRBV28 to TRBJ1-1; no definite D call. Germline CDR1 MDHEN, CDR2 SYDVKM. The ends were cut back, 2 bases at V and 4 bases at J, with 11 bases in the middle. The CDR3 runs to 14 residues. CDR3 protein: CASSLMGGGTEAFF. The CDR3, as DNA: TGTGCCAGCAGTTTAATGGGAGGCGGCACTGAAGCTTTCTTT. Together with reference TRBV28 and TRBJ1-1, the CDR3 gives the full variable domain: DVKVTQSSRYLVKRTGEKVFLECVQDMDHENMFWYRQDPGLGLRLIYFSYDVKMKEKGDIPEGYSVSREKKERFSLILESASTNQTSMYLCASSLMGGGTEAFFGQGTRLTVV.

The rearrangement uses TRBV19 and TRBJ2-3; TRBD2 aligns across 10 bases. The CDR3 is 15 amino acids. CDR1 and CDR2 from the germline V gene are LNHDA and SQIVND (reference sequence). The V segment lost 2 bases and the J segment 4 bases; nucleotides outside the gene matches: 3. The CDR3 nucleotides are TGTGCCAGTAGTATAAGCGGGGGGGCTTCAGATACGCAGTATTTT. It encodes CASSISGGASDTQYF.

Here the CDR3 reads CASSFGGRGYEQYF. The CDR3 region has the DNA TGTGCCAGCAGTTTCGGTGGGAGGGGGTACGAGCAGTACTTC. The chain recombines TRBV28 with TRBJ2-7; maybe TRBD2 (7 bases). Trimming pared 3 bases from V and 4 bases from J, leaving 13 bases between. Per germline, CDR1 MDHEN and CDR2 SYDVKM. CDR3 length: 14 residues.

For the CDR3, the DNA is TGTGCCAGCAGTTACTCGGCTCAGTGGGGGGACTATGGCTACACCTTC. Its translation is CASSYSAQWGDYGYTF. This chain uses TRBV6-5 with TRBJ1-2, with D perhaps TRBD1 (5 bases). Per the germline V gene, CDR1 is MNHEY and CDR2 is SVGAGI. Trimming removed 0 bases from V and 3 bases from J, with 14 bases in between. This CDR3 has 16 residues.

The chain is built from TRBV30 and TRBJ2-3; D is perhaps TRBD1 (6 bases). In germline, CDR1 is GTSNPN, CDR2 SVGIG (reference sequence). V lost 3 bases, J lost 2 bases, and 15 bases lay in between. CDR3 length equals 15 residues. Here the CDR3 DNA reads TGTGCCTGGAGCAGGGGCAGGCATATCACAGATACGCAGTATTTT. Translating it yields CAWSRGRHITDTQYF.

The V and J genes are TRBV6-4 and TRBJ2-1; the match to TRBD1 covers 7 bases. In germline, CDR1 is MRHNA, CDR2 SNTAGT. CDR3 size: 13 residues. J lost 10 bases, V lost 0 bases, and 3 bases had no gene match. The CDR3 region has the DNA TGTGCCAGCAGTGACTCCCTGACAGGGGAGCAGTTCTTC. It yields the protein CASSDSLTGEQFF.

This clone has a handful of counts. The CDR3 here is CASSATGVDGGYTF. CDR3 DNA: TGTGCCAGCAGCGCCACAGGGGTTGATGGTGGCTACACCTTC. The rearrangement uses TRBV7-9 and TRBJ1-2, with 7 bases that match TRBD1. The CDR3 runs 14 residues. J lost 7 bases, V lost 5 bases, and 10 bases had no gene match. Per germline, CDR1 SEHNR and CDR2 FQNEAQ (reference sequence).

The chain links TRBV19 to TRBJ2-3; 11 positions agree with TRBD2. Losses at the gene ends were 5 bases for V and 2 bases for J; bases not matched to a gene: 9. From germline, CDR1 is LNHDA and CDR2 SQIVND (reference sequence). The CDR3 loop spans 17 amino acids. CDR3 residues: CASSYSKTSGATDTQYF. The CDR3 DNA is TGTGCCAGTAGTTATTCTAAGACTAGCGGGGCCACAGATACGCAGTATTTT.

The V gene is TRBV11-2, the J gene TRBJ2-3; 9 bases map to TRBD2. Per the germline V gene, CDR1 is SGHAT and CDR2 is FQNNGV. The CDR3 has 16 residues. V lost 4 bases and J lost 2; bases outside the gene matches: 7. CDR3 DNA: TGTGCCAGCAGCTCCGGGACTAGCTCTCCCACAGATACGCAGTATTTT. Translation: CASSSGTSSPTDTQYF. Full variable domain (remainder filled in from reference TRBV11-2 and TRBJ2-3): EAGVAQSPRYKIIEKRQSVAFWCNPISGHATLYWYQQILGQGPKLLIQFQNNGVVDDSQLPKDRFSAERLKGVDSTLKIQPAKLEDSAVYLCASSSGTSSPTDTQYFGPGTRLTVL.

The rearrangement uses TRBV3-1 (or the pseudogene TRBV3-2) and TRBJ2-3; tentatively, D is TRBD2 (5 bases). This CDR3 is built from 17 residues. Germline V gives CDR1 LGHDT, CDR2 YNNKEL (reference sequence). Trimming removed 1 base from V and 5 bases from J, with 19 bases in between. CDR3 in DNA: TGTGCCAGCAGCCAAGCCCCACTAGGCTTCCCCCAAGATACGCAGTATTTT. It encodes CASSQAPLGFPQDTQYF.

The chain uses TRBV12-3 or TRBV12-4 and TRBJ2-7, with D uncertain. This CDR3 has 13 amino acids. The V end lost 6 bases, the J end lost 2 bases, and 11 bases lay between the germline ends. The CDR3 loop reads CASSPGSTYEQYF. The CDR3 DNA reads as TGTGCCAGCAGCCCCGGGTCCACCTACGAGCAGTACTTC.

This rearrangement joins TRBV28 to TRBJ2-2; TRBD2 aligns across 12 bases. CDR1 is MDHEN, CDR2 SYDVKM, per germline. The CDR3 is 16 residues long. V lost 5 bases and J lost 6; bases outside the gene matches: 7. The CDR3, as DNA: TGTGCCAGCAGTCTCCCGCGACTAGCGGGAGCCGGGGAGCTGTTTTTT. Amino acids: CASSLPRLAGAGELFF.

This clone was counted a few times. This chain joins TRBV13 and TRBJ2-7; D gene uncertain. The CDR3 sequence is 14 residues long. Trimming took 3 bases from V and 1 from J, leaving 10 bases between them. Germline assignment: CDR1 PRHDT and CDR2 FYEKMQ (reference sequence). CDR3 sequence reads: CASSFRGLSYEQYF. In DNA form, the CDR3 reads TGTGCCAGCAGCTTTCGTGGGCTATCCTACGAGCAGTACTTC.